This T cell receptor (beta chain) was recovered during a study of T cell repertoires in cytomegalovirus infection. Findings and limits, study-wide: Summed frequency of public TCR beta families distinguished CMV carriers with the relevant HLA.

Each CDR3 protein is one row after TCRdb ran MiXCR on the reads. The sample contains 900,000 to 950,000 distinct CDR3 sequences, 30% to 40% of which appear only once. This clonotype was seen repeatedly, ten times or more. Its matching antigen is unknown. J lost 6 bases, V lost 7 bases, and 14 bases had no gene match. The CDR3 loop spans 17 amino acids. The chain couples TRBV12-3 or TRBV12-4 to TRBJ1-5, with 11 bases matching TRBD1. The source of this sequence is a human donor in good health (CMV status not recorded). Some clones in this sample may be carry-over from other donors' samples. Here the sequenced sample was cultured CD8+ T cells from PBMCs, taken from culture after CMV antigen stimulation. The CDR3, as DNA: TGTGCCAGCACCCTAGGTGTAGGACAGGGGGCAGGTCAGCCCCAGCATTTT. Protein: CASTLGVGQGAGQPQHF.